The rows below give T cell receptor beta chains drawn from one sample of a study of shared clonotypes between healthy human individuals. TCRdb keeps only in-frame clones here, not all; method: immunoSEQ multiplex PCR. Here the sample spans about 2,200,000 clones, about 93% being singletons. Specimen: naive CD8+ T cells from PBMCs. The receptor source for this set is a man between 18 and 29 years old in good health. Some clones in this sample may be carry-over from other donors' samples. The CDR3 runs from the conserved cysteine through the conserved F or W. D genes are given only for firm matches. Clone sizes are given selectively: once, few, many, or a class where the clone is expanded.

cdr3_aa cdr3_nt j_call cdr3_length clone_size d_call v_call
CASSWARGSYEQYF TGTGCCAGCAGTTGGGCTAGAGGCTCCTACGAGCAGTACTTC TRBJ2-7 14 . . TRBV27
CASRTGGELFF TGTGCCAGCAGGACAGGGGGAGAGCTGTTTTTT TRBJ2-2 11 . TRBD1 TRBV28
CATSRLNTEAFF TGTGCCACCAGCAGACTTAACACTGAAGCTTTCTTT TRBJ1-1 12 . . TRBV15
CASSQTGAYEQYF TGTGCCAGCAGTCAGACAGGGGCCTACGAGCAGTACTTC TRBJ2-7 13 . TRBD1 TRBV11-3
CATPSPLAGTEAFF TGTGCCACCCCGTCCCCATTGGCGGGCACTGAAGCTTTCTTT TRBJ1-1 14 . . TRBV21-1
CASSIARTSGRSYNEQFF TGTGCCAGTAGTATAGCCCGGACTAGCGGGAGGTCCTACAATGAGCAGTTCTTC TRBJ2-1 18 . TRBD2 TRBV19
CASSLTGKYSYNEQFF TGTGCCAGCAGCTTAACGGGCAAATACTCCTACAATGAGCAGTTCTTC TRBJ2-1 16 . . TRBV7-3
CASPKKGCNTEAFF TGTGCCAGTCCAAAGAAAGGGTGCAACACTGAAGCTTTCTTT TRBJ1-1 14 . . TRBV25-1
CASSPRQGWETQYF TGTGCCAGCAGTCCAAGACAGGGGTGGGAGACCCAGTACTTC TRBJ2-5 14 . TRBD1 TRBV2
CSFSGTRNTGELFF TGCAGCTTCTCCGGGACTCGAAACACCGGGGAGCTGTTTTTT TRBJ2-2 14 . . TRBV29-1
CASSLARRGTSYEQYF TGTGCCAGCAGCTTAGCGCGTCGCGGGACGAGCTACGAGCAGTACTTC TRBJ2-7 16 . . TRBV7-2
CASSGRQGNSRSYEQYF TGTGCCAGCAGTGGCCGACAGGGAAATAGTCGGTCCTACGAGCAGTACTTC TRBJ2-7 17 . TRBD1 TRBV6-1
CASSPEGDQETQYF TGTGCCAGCAGCCCCGAAGGGGACCAAGAGACCCAGTACTTC TRBJ2-5 14 . . TRBV7-8
CASTGQPSMNTEAFF TGTGCCAGCACGGGACAGCCGTCTATGAACACTGAAGCTTTCTTT TRBJ1-1 15 . TRBD1 TRBV28
CASSFPRGARTEAFF TGTGCCAGCAGCTTCCCCAGGGGGGCGCGCACTGAAGCTTTCTTT TRBJ1-1 15 . TRBD1 TRBV11-2
CASRLTGDPSEQYF TGCGCCAGCAGGCTCACGGGAGATCCCTCCGAGCAGTACTTC TRBJ2-7 14 . . TRBV4-1
CASSPGVSSLNEKLFF TGTGCCAGCAGTCCAGGGGTTTCCTCTTTAAATGAAAAACTGTTTTTT TRBJ1-4 16 . . TRBV7-8
CASSLSTGNYEQYF TGTGCCAGCAGTTTATCCACGGGGAACTACGAGCAGTACTTC TRBJ2-7 14 . . TRBV27
CATKDFLAGVTNTGELFF TGTGCCACCAAAGATTTCCTAGCGGGGGTCACGAACACCGGGGAGCTGTTTTTT TRBJ2-2 18 . TRBD2 TRBV7-9
CASSYVGLAETQYF TGTGCCAGCAGCTACGTGGGGCTAGCTGAGACCCAGTACTTC TRBJ2-5 14 . . TRBV28
CATSSGPHGNQPQHF TGTGCCACCAGCAGTGGGCCTCATGGCAATCAGCCCCAGCATTTT TRBJ1-5 15 . . TRBV15
CASSTPGQGPGELFF TGTGCCAGCAGTACCCCGGGACAGGGCCCCGGGGAGCTGTTTTTT TRBJ2-2 15 . TRBD1 TRBV6-5
CASSVLANYEQYF TGTGCCAGCAGTGTACTAGCGAATTACGAGCAGTACTTC TRBJ2-7 13 once TRBD2 TRBV6-1
CASSPDRSNQPQHF TGCGCCAGCAGTCCAGACCGATCCAATCAGCCCCAGCATTTT TRBJ1-5 14 . . TRBV10-2
CASSERLLGNEQFF TGCGCCAGCAGCGAGAGGTTACTCGGCAATGAGCAGTTCTTC TRBJ2-1 14 few . TRBV10-1
CATSSRANQPQHF TGTGCCACCTCTTCCCGGGCAAATCAGCCCCAGCATTTT TRBJ1-5 13 once . TRBV15
CASSPTGRSYEQYF TGTGCCAGCAGCCCCACTGGTCGGTCTTACGAGCAGTACTTC TRBJ2-7 14 . . TRBV28
CASSHGLKLGTGELFF TGCGCCAGCAGCCACGGACTTAAGCTGGGGACCGGGGAGCTGTTTTTT TRBJ2-2 16 . . TRBV4-1
CATSRGLAGGYNEQFF TGTGCCACCAGCAGAGGACTAGCGGGAGGGTACAATGAGCAGTTCTTC TRBJ2-1 16 . TRBD2 TRBV15
CASRSRDRGTDTQYF TGTGCCAGCCGCTCGAGGGACAGGGGCACAGATACGCAGTATTTT TRBJ2-3 15 once TRBD1 TRBV19
CASSLGGVETQYF TGTGCCAGCAGCTTGGGAGGGGTGGAGACCCAGTACTTC TRBJ2-5 13 . . TRBV5-4
CASSHSGVKNTGELFF TGTGCCAGCAGCCATTCTGGGGTTAAGAACACCGGGGAGCTGTTTTTT TRBJ2-2 16 . . TRBV14
CASSLWVAGGSVQNAGNTIYF TGTGCCAGCAGTTTATGGGTGGCAGGGGGGAGCGTACAAAACGCTGGAAACACCATATATTTT TRBJ1-3 21 . TRBD1 TRBV28
CASSRTAGFYEQYF TGTGCCAGCAGCCGGACAGCTGGTTTCTACGAGCAGTACTTC TRBJ2-7 14 . . TRBV28
CASSLSQGDSNQPQHF TGTGCCAGCAGTCTGTCACAGGGGGATAGCAATCAGCCCCAGCATTTT TRBJ1-5 16 . TRBD1 TRBV27
CASSPTGAYEQYF TGTGCCAGCAGCCCCACGGGGGCCTACGAGCAGTACTTC TRBJ2-7 13 . . TRBV11-2
CASTLITGGEQYF TGTGCCAGCACCCTAATTACAGGGGGCGAGCAGTACTTC TRBJ2-7 13 . TRBD1 TRBV27
CASSQVGYNEQFF TGCGCCAGCAGCCAAGTAGGATACAATGAGCAGTTCTTC TRBJ2-1 13 . . TRBV4-1
CASSMGAAYGYTF TGTGCCAGTAGTATGGGGGCAGCCTATGGCTACACCTTC TRBJ1-2 13 . . TRBV19
CASSPTAKNIQYF TGTGCCAGCAGCCCAACGGCCAAAAACATTCAGTACTTC TRBJ2-4 13 once . TRBV11-1
CASSEGLENTEAFF TGCGCCAGCAGTGAGGGGTTGGAGAACACTGAAGCTTTCTTT TRBJ1-1 14 . . TRBV10-2
CASSLLDKAGEKLFF TGTGCCAGCAGCTTACTTGACAAAGCGGGAGAAAAACTGTTTTTT TRBJ1-4 15 . . TRBV7-9
CASTPGMSNQPQHF TGTGCCAGCACACCAGGGATGAGCAATCAGCCCCAGCATTTT TRBJ1-5 14 . . TRBV2
CASSLSNTRSLYEQYF TGTGCCAGCAGTTTATCTAACACCAGAAGTCTCTACGAGCAGTACTTC TRBJ2-7 16 . . TRBV27
CASSLIRREGYNEQFF TGTGCCAGCAGCTTAATACGGCGGGAGGGGTACAATGAGCAGTTCTTC TRBJ2-1 16 . TRBD2 TRBV7-3
CASRIGTGATDTQYF TGTGCCAGCAGAATTGGGACAGGGGCCACAGATACGCAGTATTTT TRBJ2-3 15 . TRBD1 TRBV7-9
CASSLRPEAEQFF TGTGCCAGCAGCTTAAGGCCCGAGGCTGAGCAGTTCTTC TRBJ2-1 13 . . TRBV7-3
CASSLKGAGEKLFF TGTGCCAGCAGCTTAAAGGGGGCGGGTGAAAAACTGTTTTTT TRBJ1-4 14 . TRBD1 TRBV7-9
CASSGALTNYGYTF TGTGCCAGCAGTGGAGCCCTGACTAACTATGGCTACACCTTC TRBJ1-2 14 few . TRBV25-1
CASSVGGQFQETQYF TGTGCCAGCAGCGTAGGAGGACAGTTCCAAGAGACCCAGTACTTC TRBJ2-5 15 . . TRBV9
CASPGAETQYF TGTGCCAGTCCAGGGGCGGAGACCCAGTACTTC TRBJ2-5 11 once . TRBV2
CASSLDKGSGGYTF TGTGCCAGCAGCTTAGATAAGGGGAGCGGTGGCTACACCTTC TRBJ1-2 14 . . TRBV11-2
CASSIGGRIGELFF TGTGCCAGTAGTATTGGGGGGCGCATCGGGGAGCTGTTTTTT TRBJ2-2 14 . . TRBV19
CASSLLNSNQPQHF TGTGCCAGCAGTTTATTGAATAGCAATCAGCCCCAGCATTTT TRBJ1-5 14 . . TRBV28
CASSPVRGIETQYF TGTGCCAGCTCACCCGTCAGGGGTATCGAGACCCAGTACTTC TRBJ2-5 14 . . TRBV18
CSALLVSAYNEQFF TGCAGCGCCCTCCTTGTCTCCGCCTACAATGAGCAGTTCTTC TRBJ2-1 14 . . TRBV29-1
CASSSWMGQGTGELFF TGCGCCAGCAGCTCCTGGATGGGACAGGGCACCGGGGAGCTGTTTTTT TRBJ2-2 16 . TRBD1 TRBV5-1
CASSLVAGLGLRDTEAFF TGCGCCAGCAGCTTGGTAGCAGGGTTGGGGCTTCGGGACACTGAAGCTTTCTTT TRBJ1-1 18 . . TRBV5-1
CASSLFEGESYNEQFF TGTGCCAGCAGCTTATTTGAGGGGGAGTCCTACAATGAGCAGTTCTTC TRBJ2-1 16 . . TRBV7-8
CASSLVLRTGELFF TGTGCCAGCAGCTTAGTTTTACGCACCGGGGAGCTGTTTTTT TRBJ2-2 14 . . TRBV7-9